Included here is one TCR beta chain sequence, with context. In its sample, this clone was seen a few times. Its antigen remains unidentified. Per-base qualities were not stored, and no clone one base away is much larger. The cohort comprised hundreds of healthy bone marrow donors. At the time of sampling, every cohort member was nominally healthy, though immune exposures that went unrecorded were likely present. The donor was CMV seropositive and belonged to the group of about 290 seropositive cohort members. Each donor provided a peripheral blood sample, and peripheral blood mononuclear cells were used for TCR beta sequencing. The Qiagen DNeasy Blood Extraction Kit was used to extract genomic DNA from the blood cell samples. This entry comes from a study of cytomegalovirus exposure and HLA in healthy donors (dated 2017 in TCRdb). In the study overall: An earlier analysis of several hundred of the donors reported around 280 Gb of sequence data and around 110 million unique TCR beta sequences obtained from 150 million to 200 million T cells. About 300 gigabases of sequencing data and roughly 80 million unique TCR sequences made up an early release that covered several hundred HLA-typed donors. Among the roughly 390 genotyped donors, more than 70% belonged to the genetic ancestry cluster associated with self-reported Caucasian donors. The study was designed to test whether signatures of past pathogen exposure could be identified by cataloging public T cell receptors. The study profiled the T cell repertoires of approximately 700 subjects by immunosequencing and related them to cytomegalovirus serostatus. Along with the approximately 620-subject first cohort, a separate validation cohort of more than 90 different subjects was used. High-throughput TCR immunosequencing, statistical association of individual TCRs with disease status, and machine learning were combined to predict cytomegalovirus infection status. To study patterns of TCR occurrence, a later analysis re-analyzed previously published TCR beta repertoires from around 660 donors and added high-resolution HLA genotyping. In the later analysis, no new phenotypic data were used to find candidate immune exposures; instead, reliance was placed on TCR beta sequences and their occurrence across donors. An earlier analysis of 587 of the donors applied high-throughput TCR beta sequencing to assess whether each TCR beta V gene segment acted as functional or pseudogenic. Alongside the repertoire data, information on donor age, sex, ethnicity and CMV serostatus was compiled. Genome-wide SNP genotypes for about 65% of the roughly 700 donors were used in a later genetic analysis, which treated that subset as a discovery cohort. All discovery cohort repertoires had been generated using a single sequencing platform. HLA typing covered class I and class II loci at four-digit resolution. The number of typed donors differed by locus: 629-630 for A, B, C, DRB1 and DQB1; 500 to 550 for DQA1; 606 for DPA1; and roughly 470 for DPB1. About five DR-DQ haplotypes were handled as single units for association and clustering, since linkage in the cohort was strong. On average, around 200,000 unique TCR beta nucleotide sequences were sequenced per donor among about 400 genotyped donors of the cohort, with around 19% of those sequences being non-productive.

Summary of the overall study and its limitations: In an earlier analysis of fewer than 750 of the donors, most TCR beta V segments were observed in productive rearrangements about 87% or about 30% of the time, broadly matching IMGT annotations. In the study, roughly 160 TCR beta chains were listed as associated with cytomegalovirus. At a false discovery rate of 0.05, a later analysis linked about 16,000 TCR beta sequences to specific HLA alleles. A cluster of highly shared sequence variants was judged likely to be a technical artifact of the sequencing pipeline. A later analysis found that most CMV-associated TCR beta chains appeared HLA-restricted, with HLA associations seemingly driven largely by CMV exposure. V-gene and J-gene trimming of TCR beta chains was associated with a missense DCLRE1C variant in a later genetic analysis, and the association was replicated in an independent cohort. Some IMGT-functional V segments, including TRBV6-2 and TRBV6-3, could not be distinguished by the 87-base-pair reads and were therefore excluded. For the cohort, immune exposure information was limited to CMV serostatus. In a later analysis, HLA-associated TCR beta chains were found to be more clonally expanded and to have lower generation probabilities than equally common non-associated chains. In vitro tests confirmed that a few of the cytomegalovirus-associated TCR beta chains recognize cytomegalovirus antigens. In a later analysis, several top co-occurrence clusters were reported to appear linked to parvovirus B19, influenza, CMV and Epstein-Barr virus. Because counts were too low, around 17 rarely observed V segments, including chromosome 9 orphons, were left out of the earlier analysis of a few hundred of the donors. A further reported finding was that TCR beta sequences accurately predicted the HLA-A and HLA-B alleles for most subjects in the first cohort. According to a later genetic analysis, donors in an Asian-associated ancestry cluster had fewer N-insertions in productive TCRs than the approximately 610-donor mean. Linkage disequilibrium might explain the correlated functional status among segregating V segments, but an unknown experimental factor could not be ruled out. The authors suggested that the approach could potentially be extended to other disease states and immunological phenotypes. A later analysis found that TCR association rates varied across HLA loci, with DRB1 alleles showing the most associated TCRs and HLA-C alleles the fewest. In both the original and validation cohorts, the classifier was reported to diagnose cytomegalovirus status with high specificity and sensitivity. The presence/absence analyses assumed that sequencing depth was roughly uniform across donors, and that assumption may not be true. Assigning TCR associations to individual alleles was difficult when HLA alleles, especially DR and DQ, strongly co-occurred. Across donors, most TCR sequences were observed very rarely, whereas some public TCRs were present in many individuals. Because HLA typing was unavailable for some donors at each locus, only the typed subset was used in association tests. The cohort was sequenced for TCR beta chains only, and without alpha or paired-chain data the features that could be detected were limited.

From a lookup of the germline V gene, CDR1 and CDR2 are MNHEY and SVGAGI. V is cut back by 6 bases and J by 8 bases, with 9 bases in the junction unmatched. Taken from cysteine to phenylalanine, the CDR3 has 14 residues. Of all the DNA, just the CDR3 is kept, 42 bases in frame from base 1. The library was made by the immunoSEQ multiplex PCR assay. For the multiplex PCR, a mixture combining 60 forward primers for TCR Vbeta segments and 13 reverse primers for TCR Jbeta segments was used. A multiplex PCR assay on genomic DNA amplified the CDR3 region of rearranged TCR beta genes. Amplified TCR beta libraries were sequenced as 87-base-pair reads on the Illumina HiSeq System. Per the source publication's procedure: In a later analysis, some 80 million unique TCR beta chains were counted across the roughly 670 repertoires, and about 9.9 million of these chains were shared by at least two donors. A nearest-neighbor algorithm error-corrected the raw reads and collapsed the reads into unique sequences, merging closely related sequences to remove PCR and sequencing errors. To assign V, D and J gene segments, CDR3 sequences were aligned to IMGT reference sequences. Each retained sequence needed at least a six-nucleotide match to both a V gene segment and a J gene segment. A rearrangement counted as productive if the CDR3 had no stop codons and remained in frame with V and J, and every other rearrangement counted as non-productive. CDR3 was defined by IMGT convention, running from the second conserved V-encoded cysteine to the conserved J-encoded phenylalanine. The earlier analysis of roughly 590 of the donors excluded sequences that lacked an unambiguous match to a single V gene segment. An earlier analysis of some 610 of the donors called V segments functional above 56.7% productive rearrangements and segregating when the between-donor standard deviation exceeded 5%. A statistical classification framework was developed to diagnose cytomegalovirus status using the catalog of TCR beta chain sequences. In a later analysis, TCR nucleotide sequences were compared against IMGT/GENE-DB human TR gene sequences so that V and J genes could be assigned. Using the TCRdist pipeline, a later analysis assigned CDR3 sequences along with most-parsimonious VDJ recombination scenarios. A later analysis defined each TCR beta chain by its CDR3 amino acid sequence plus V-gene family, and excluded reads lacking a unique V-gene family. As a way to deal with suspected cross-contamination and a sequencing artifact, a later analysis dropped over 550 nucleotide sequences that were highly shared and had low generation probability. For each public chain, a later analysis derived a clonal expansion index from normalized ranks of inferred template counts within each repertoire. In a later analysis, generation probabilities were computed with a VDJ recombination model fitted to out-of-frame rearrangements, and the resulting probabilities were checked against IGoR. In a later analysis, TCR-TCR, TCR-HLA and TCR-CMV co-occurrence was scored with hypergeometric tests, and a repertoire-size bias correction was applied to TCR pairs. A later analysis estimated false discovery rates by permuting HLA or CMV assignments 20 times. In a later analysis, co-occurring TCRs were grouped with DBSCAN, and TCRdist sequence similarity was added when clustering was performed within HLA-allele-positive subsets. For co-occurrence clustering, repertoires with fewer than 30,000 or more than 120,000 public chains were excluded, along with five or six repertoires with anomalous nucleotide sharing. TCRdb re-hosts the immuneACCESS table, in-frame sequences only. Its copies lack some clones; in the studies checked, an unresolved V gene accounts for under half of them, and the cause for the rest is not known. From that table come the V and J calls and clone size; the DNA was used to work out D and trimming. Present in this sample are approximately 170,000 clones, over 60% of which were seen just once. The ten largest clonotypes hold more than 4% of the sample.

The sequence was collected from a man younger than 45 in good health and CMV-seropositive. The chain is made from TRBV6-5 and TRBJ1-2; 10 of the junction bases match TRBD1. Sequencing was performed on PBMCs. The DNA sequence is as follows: TGTGCCAGCAGCGGACAGGGGGGTTTCGTCGGCTACACCTTC. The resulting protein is CASSGQGGFVGYTF.